A single sample gave rise to the 16 T cell receptor beta chains below, sequenced in a study of blood T cell repertoires in COVID-19. Some clones are missing from TCRdb's copy, which holds only in-frame ones; the method was immunoSEQ multiplex PCR. The table records more than 65,000 clones, approximately 80% of them present only once. The sequencing input was peripheral blood. Receptors were obtained from a man aged 60 to 75 with active or convalescent COVID-19.

The chain employs TRBV9 and TRBJ1-3; 10 bases are shared with TRBD1. V shed 3 bases, J shed 3 bases, and the junction held 6 bases outside the gene matches. The germline V gene has CDR1 SGDLS and CDR2 YYNGEE. The CDR3 runs 16 residues. As DNA, the CDR3 is TGTGCCAGCAGCGCCCGGGACAGGGGACTTGGAAACACCATATATTTT. This encodes CASSARDRGLGNTIYF.

This clone was counted a single time. This rearrangement joins TRBV6-5 to TRBJ2-5, with D unresolved. This CDR3 comprises 13 residues. V was pared by 8 bases and J by 1 base, with 11 bases between. Germline V gene lookup returns CDR1 MNHEY and CDR2 SVGAGI. The CDR3 sequence is CASATEIQETQYF. CDR3 sequence (DNA): TGTGCCAGCGCGACGGAGATCCAAGAGACCCAGTACTTC.

The rearrangement links TRBV24-1 to TRBJ2-5, with 9 positions matching TRBD1. Trimming took 2 bases from V and 5 from J; bases not matched to a gene: 5. Germline CDR1 is KGHDR and CDR2 is SFDVKD. There are 15 residues in the CDR3. The CDR3 spells CATSDWDRERETQYF. The CDR3 DNA follows: TGTGCCACCAGTGATTGGGACAGGGAAAGGGAGACCCAGTACTTC.

This clone was recorded a few times. The gene calls are TRBV5-6 and TRBJ2-2; a possible D gene is TRBD2 (5 bases). Trimming left V 0 bases short and J 6 bases short, with 12 bases between. CDR3 length: 15 amino acids. The V gene's germline CDR1 is SGHDT and CDR2 YYEEEE. The CDR3 region is CASSLVLAGSGELFF. As DNA, the CDR3 is TGTGCCAGCAGCTTGGTTCTAGCCGGGTCCGGGGAGCTGTTTTTT.

The chain recombines TRBV30 with TRBJ2-5, with 10 bases identical to TRBD2. Germline trimming cut 5 bases from V and 2 bases from J; bases unmatched to any gene: 14. The CDR3 is 17 residues long. The germline V gene encodes CDR1 GTSNPN and CDR2 SVGIG (reference sequence). The CDR3 nucleotides are TGTGCCTGGGGTCACGGTAGGCTACTAGCGGGGCAAGAGACCCAGTACTTC. Translating it yields CAWGHGRLLAGQETQYF.

This chain links TRBV11-2 with TRBJ2-7; a possible D gene is TRBD2 (5 bases). Between the trimmed V and J ends, which lost 5 bases and 0 bases, there was a span of 11 bases. The germline CDR1 and CDR2 sequences are SGHAT and FQNNGV. The CDR3 sequence is 14 residues long. The CDR3 is CASSPGLDSYEQYF. In nucleotides, the CDR3 is TGTGCCAGCAGCCCAGGACTTGACTCCTACGAGCAGTACTTC.

CDR3 coding DNA: TGTGCCAGCAGCTTAGGGTGGGAGGGGTTGTATGGCTACACCTTC. This gives the protein CASSLGWEGLYGYTF. The rearrangement joins TRBV7-2 to TRBJ1-2, with D possibly being TRBD1 (5 bases). Germline V gene data show CDR1 as SGHTA and CDR2 as FQGNSA. This CDR3 contains 15 residues. The ends were cut back, 1 base at V and 5 bases at J, with 14 bases in the middle.

The chain couples TRBV18 to TRBJ2-1; 10 bases line up with TRBD1. The CDR3 has 16 residues. Germline V gives CDR1 KGHSH, CDR2 LQKENI. V shed 1 base, J shed 4 bases, and the junction held 4 bases outside the gene matches. In DNA form, the CDR3 reads TGTGCCAGCTCACCACTGGACAGGGGGAGTTACAATGAGCAGTTCTTC. Encoded protein: CASSPLDRGSYNEQFF.

The rearrangement uses TRBV5-6 and TRBJ2-7; the D gene is possibly TRBD1 (6 bases). CDR1 is SGHDT, CDR2 YYEEEE, per germline. V lost 4 bases and J lost 2, with 16 bases in between. The CDR3 extends over 15 amino acids. This chain's CDR3 is CASSLGQTTTYEQYF. The DNA for the CDR3 is TGTGCCAGCAGCCTTGGACAGACAACTACCTACGAGCAGTACTTC.

This clone has only a few counts. The chain is built from TRBV9 and TRBJ1-1; D remains unclear. The CDR3 extends over 16 amino acids. Trimming removed 2 bases at V and 1 base at J, with 15 bases between. The germline CDR1 and CDR2 sequences are SGDLS and YYNGEE. CDR3 protein: CASSVGSPLENTEAFF. In DNA form, the CDR3 reads TGTGCCAGCAGCGTCGGGTCCCCCCTCGAGAACACTGAAGCTTTCTTT. The full variable domain, in which reference TRBV9 and TRBJ1-1 provide the parts outside the CDR3, is DSGVTQTPKHLITATGQRVTLRCSPRSGDLSVYWYQQSLDQGLQFLIQYYNGEERAKGNILERFSAQQFPDLHSELNLSSLELGDSALYFCASSVGSPLENTEAFFGQGTRLTVV.

The J gene is TRBJ1-6, the V gene TRBV12-5; weak D call: TRBD1 (6 bases). Trimming shortened V by 7 bases and J by 7 bases, and 11 bases separated the two germline ends. Germline CDR1 LGHNT, CDR2 FRNRAP. The CDR3 is 13 residues long. The CDR3 DNA follows: TGTGCTAGTGCCTTAGGGGGAAATTCACCCCTCCACTTT. It encodes CASALGGNSPLHF.

This clone turned up a few times. This chain links TRBV4-3 with TRBJ2-5; the D gene is possibly TRBD1 (6 bases). There are 14 residues in the CDR3. CDR1 is LGHNA, CDR2 YSLEER, per germline. V gave up 4 bases and J gave up 0 bases, with 9 bases separating them. In DNA, the CDR3 is TGCGCCAGCAGCCGAGGACAGTACCAAGAGACCCAGTACTTC. As protein: CASSRGQYQETQYF.

The rearrangement joins TRBV18 to TRBJ2-7; D is perhaps TRBD1 (5 bases). The germline V gene encodes CDR1 KGHSH and CDR2 LQKENI. V was trimmed by 2 bases and J by 3 bases, leaving 8 bases between them. The CDR3 sequence is 13 residues long. The chain's CDR3 is CASSPRQGYEQYF. CDR3 coding DNA: TGTGCCAGCTCACCAAGGCAGGGCTACGAGCAGTACTTC.

The J gene is TRBJ2-3, the V gene TRBV7-9; 9 bases align to TRBD1. CDR1 is SEHNR and CDR2 is FQNEAQ in the germline V gene (reference sequence). The ends lost 1 base at V and 5 bases at J; junction bases unmatched: 10. The CDR3 runs to 17 residues. The CDR3 nucleotides are TGTGCCAGCAGCTTAGGGTCGACAGGGGGGATGAAAGATACGCAGTATTTT. As protein: CASSLGSTGGMKDTQYF.

This rearrangement joins TRBV7-4 to TRBJ1-5; D is undetermined. Germline lookup yields CDR1 SGHVT and CDR2 SQSDAQ. The germline V and J ends were trimmed by 4 bases and 0 bases, with 13 bases remaining between them. The CDR3 is 16 residues long. The CDR3 region has the DNA TGTGCCAGCAGCTCCGCAGACACATATAGCAATCAGCCCCAGCATTTT. It is translated as CASSSADTYSNQPQHF.

The chain couples TRBV21-1 to TRBJ2-5; the table's D gene call, TRBD2, was not cross checked with the DNA. TRBV21-1 is deemed a pseudogene. The CDR3 totals 18 residues. The CDR3 region has the DNA TGTGCCAGCAGCAAAGAGGTGCGTCTAGCGGGGAGCGGGGAGACCCAGTACTTC. Translated: CASSKEVRLAGSGETQYF.